The T cell receptor beta chain described here comes from a study of naive and memory T cell subsets (dated by TCRdb to 2017 to 2019). About the study as a whole: In the figure summarizing the skin biopsy and whole blood samples, 10 or so blood donors, 7 tuberculin skin test biopsies and 3 saline control biopsies were reported. PCR2 was typically performed as a SYBR Green qPCR that was stopped at a set threshold, although end-point PCR (around 6 cycles) could be used instead for low-input samples. What the authors observed across the whole study: The RNA-based method was acknowledged to be potentially sensitive to changes in TCR transcripts with T cell activation and differentiation.

Per the germline V gene, SGHVS is the CDR1 and FNYEAQ is the CDR2. At the junction V is shortened by 0 bases and J by 7 bases, with 3 bases in between. From its cysteine to its phenylalanine, the CDR3 spans 12 amino acids. Just CDR3 DNA is preserved here, 36 bases in frame from base 1. This clonotype was seen ten or more times. This receptor's antigen is unknown. No per-base quality is available; no much larger clone lies one base away. Using 3' ligation of a UMI-containing oligonucleotide to TCR cDNA, the study laid out a robust and sensitive protocol to amplify, sequence and analyze TCRs. For whole blood analysis, approximately 2.5 ml of peripheral blood was collected from healthy adult volunteers into Tempus tubes, and RNA was extracted following the manufacturer's instructions. Total RNA was treated with RQ1 DNase, without cell sorting, prior to reverse transcription, with an input of roughly 1 to 1,100 ng being targeted. Libraries were prepared from skin biopsies and whole blood so that pipeline robustness could be tested in samples in which T cells form a minority population.

Library preparation was by 5' RACE. Four rounds of PCR, run with the SP2 primer together with nested alpha and beta constant region primers, were used to amplify the ligated cDNA. For the blood and skin samples, TCR RNA was reverse transcribed with SuperScript IV using primers for the alpha and beta constant regions. T4 RNA ligase 1 was used to ligate an oligonucleotide containing the Illumina SP2 primer and a UMI to the 3' end of the cDNA. The 12-nucleotide UMI consisted of two random hexamers with an eight-base spacer between the hexamers to prevent hairpin formation. From the second PCR onward, TCR alpha and beta chain libraries were processed separately and dual indexed for multiplexing. After pooling, the indexed libraries were analyzed by capillary electrophoresis and sequenced on either an Illumina MiSeq or NextSeq. Libraries were spiked with PhiX DNA at about 5-7.5% so that base diversity was increased and cluster recognition was improved. As for how the authors treated the data: Demultiplexor pulled UMIs out of read 2, joined the UMIs with the TCR sequence from read 1, and separated reads according to sample indices. Decombinator identified V and J genes and V-J junctions, assigning each TCR a five-part identifier including V and J deletions. UMIs were used by Collapsinator to correct sequencing errors and PCR amplification heterogeneity, so that a UMI-based abundance was obtained for each TCR. CDR3Translator turned identifiers into nucleotide sequence, translated the nucleotide sequence into amino acids, and pulled out CDR3 regions based on terminal motifs. After normalization to the amount of input RNA, error-corrected alpha and beta TCR counts from blood and skin were compared. TCRdb applied fastp at Q25 and MiXCR to the public reads, then kept only in-frame beta chains. Identical CDR3 protein sequences are pooled into one entry, listed with their most common genes and DNA. The V and J calls follow TCRdb's processing rather than the paper's. The sample table records 50,000 or so distinct CDR3 sequences; around 7.7% of these occur just once. The ten largest clonotypes hold roughly 9.7% of the sample.

Rearrangement joined TRBV7-6 to TRBJ2-2; too little of a D gene remains to name it. The receptor was derived from a male donor in good health. CDR3 protein: CASSLAYGELFF. Here is the DNA: TGTGCCAGCAGCTTAGCTTACGGGGAGCTGTTTTTT. With the portions outside the CDR3 filled from the reference TRBV7-6 and TRBJ2-2 genes, the complete variable region becomes GAGVSQSPRYKVTKRGQDVALRCDPISGHVSLYWYRQALGQGPEFLTYFNYEAQQDKSGLPNDRFSAERPEGSISTLTIQRTEQRDSAMYRCASSLAYGELFFGEGSRLTVL.